The rows below give T cell receptor beta chains drawn from one sample of a study of vaccination effects on CD4 cells after COVID-19. Here immunoSEQ multiplex PCR was the method, and the copy in TCRdb shows in-frame clones only, minus some. This repertoire shows around 19,000 clones, 74% found once; its top ten account for 38%. No antigen is known for these receptors. Source: CD4+ T cells from PBMCs cultured with a peptide pool, taken before COVID-19 vaccination. The receptors shown here come from a human donor who had a prior SARS-CoV-2 infection. CDR3s include the opening cysteine and the closing phenylalanine or tryptophan. Each record gives: J gene, D gene, clone size, V gene, CDR3 protein, CDR3 DNA. A D gene is named only where the DNA matches it firmly. Some rows have no size entry. The others give once, few or many, or a class for an expanded clone.

>TRBJ2-6|TRBD1|NA|TRBV4-1
CASSLGWDRRNFSGANVLTF
TGCGCCAGCAGCCTAGGTTGGGACAGGAGAAACTTCTCTGGGGCCAACGTCCTGACTTTC
>TRBJ1-5|NA|NA|TRBV2
CASSDSENQPQHF
TGTGCCAGCAGTGATTCAGAGAATCAGCCCCAGCATTTT
>TRBJ1-6|TRBD1|NA|TRBV7-9
CASSSTGTGSSPLHF
TGTGCCAGCAGCTCAACCGGGACAGGGAGCTCACCCCTCCACTTT
>TRBJ1-6|NA|NA|TRBV27
CASSLSGDRRSPLHF
TGTGCCAGCAGTTTATCCGGGGACCGTAGGTCACCCCTCCACTTT
>TRBJ1-6|NA|NA|TRBV5-1
CASSLRGGSYNSPLHF
TGCGCCAGCAGCTTGCGCGGGGGCTCCTATAATTCACCCCTCCACTTT
>TRBJ2-3|TRBD2|NA|TRBV9
CASSVGGRNTDTQYF
TGTGCCAGCAGCGTCGGCGGGAGGAACACAGATACGCAGTATTTT
>TRBJ2-4|TRBD2|NA|TRBV6-2/TRBV6-3
CASSYLAGGKLAKNIQYF
TGTGCCAGCAGTTATCTAGCGGGGGGCAAACTAGCCAAAAACATTCAGTACTTC
>TRBJ2-7|NA|few|TRBV25-1
CASSEHSSLGYEQYF
TGTGCCAGCAGTGAACACTCTTCACTGGGCTACGAGCAGTACTTC
>TRBJ2-3|NA|NA|TRBV7-2
CASSSQGSDTQYF
TGTGCCAGCAGCTCACAGGGTTCAGATACGCAGTATTTT
>TRBJ1-5|TRBD1|few|TRBV4-2
CASSQATGGSNQPQHF
TGTGCCAGCAGCCAAGCGACAGGGGGTAGTAATCAGCCCCAGCATTTT
>TRBJ2-5|NA|NA|TRBV9
CASSVGNWETQYF
TGTGCCAGCAGCGTAGGGAACTGGGAGACCCAGTACTTC
>TRBJ2-5|NA|NA|TRBV9
CASSKGETQYF
TGTGCCAGCAGCAAAGGAGAGACCCAGTACTTC
>TRBJ2-7|TRBD2|NA|TRBV9
CASSAGLAVSYEQYF
TGTGCCAGCAGCGCGGGACTAGCGGTCTCCTACGAGCAGTACTTC
>TRBJ1-2|NA|NA|TRBV5-4
CASSLVLDPDYGYTF
TGTGCCAGCAGCTTGGTCCTGGACCCGGACTATGGCTACACCTTC
>TRBJ1-6|NA|few|TRBV6-1
CASSEQTKGTTPLHF
TGTGCCAGCAGTGAGCAGACAAAAGGGACGACACCCCTCCACTTT
>TRBJ2-3|NA|once|TRBV13
CASSLAPGLGGREDTQYF
TGTGCCAGCAGCTTAGCGCCAGGACTAGGGGGCCGGGAAGATACGCAGTATTTT
>TRBJ2-3|TRBD2|once|TRBV28
CASRPRGGRGTDTQYF
TGTGCCAGCAGACCACGGGGGGGCAGGGGCACAGATACGCAGTATTTT
>TRBJ2-4|NA|NA|TRBV18
CASSPRLGSGIAKNIQYF
TGTGCCAGCTCACCACGGTTAGGGTCAGGAATAGCCAAAAACATTCAGTACTTC
>TRBJ1-5|NA|few|TRBV6-5
CASSLRAGNQPQHF
TGTGCCAGCAGTCTCAGGGCGGGCAATCAGCCCCAGCATTTT
>TRBJ2-4|NA|NA|TRBV7-6
CASSSTTRFSTLAKNIQYF
TGTGCCAGCAGCTCAACGACAAGGTTCTCAACCCTAGCCAAAAACATTCAGTACTTC
>TRBJ2-3|TRBD2|NA|TRBV20-1
CSASTSGSDTQYF
TGCAGTGCTAGTACTAGCGGATCAGATACGCAGTATTTT
>TRBJ2-7|TRBD2|NA|TRBV12-3/TRBV12-4
CASSRLAGYEQYF
TGTGCCAGCAGCCGACTAGCGGGCTACGAGCAGTACTTC
>TRBJ1-1|TRBD1|few|TRBV3-1/TRBV3-2
CASADGQGGTEAFF
TGTGCCAGCGCGGACGGACAGGGGGGGACTGAAGCTTTCTTT
>TRBJ2-1|TRBD2|NA|TRBV4-1
CASTQAPVELAGYSYNEQFF
TGCGCCAGCACCCAAGCCCCCGTCGAGTTAGCGGGGTACTCCTACAATGAGCAGTTCTTC
>TRBJ1-5|NA|NA|TRBV18
CASSPPGSSGQPQHF
TGTGCCAGCTCACCACCGGGAAGCTCGGGTCAGCCCCAGCATTTT
>TRBJ2-7|TRBD2|NA|TRBV10-3
CAISESWGLAGYEQYF
TGTGCCATCAGTGAGTCGTGGGGACTAGCGGGTTACGAGCAGTACTTC
>TRBJ2-5|TRBD2|NA|TRBV5-6
CASSSVGGSRETQYF
TGTGCCAGCAGCTCGGTGGGCGGGAGCAGGGAGACCCAGTACTTC
>TRBJ2-5|NA|NA|TRBV9
CASSVDTGEGWTQYF
TGTGCCAGCAGCGTAGATACAGGGGAGGGATGGACCCAGTACTTC
>TRBJ2-7|NA|NA|TRBV10-3
CAISEALGGVYEQYF
TGTGCCATCAGTGAGGCCTTGGGAGGCGTCTACGAGCAGTACTTC
>TRBJ2-6|TRBD2|NA|TRBV5-1
CASSLSSGYSGANVLTF
TGCGCCAGCAGCTTATCTAGCGGGTACTCTGGGGCCAACGTCCTGACTTTC
>TRBJ2-2|NA|NA|TRBV2
CASREGTYTGELFF
TGTGCCAGCAGGGAGGGCACTTACACCGGGGAGCTGTTTTTT
>TRBJ1-5|TRBD1|NA|TRBV20-1
CSASRSGQRNQPQHF
TGCAGTGCTAGTAGGTCGGGACAGCGCAATCAGCCCCAGCATTTT
>TRBJ2-4|NA|NA|TRBV11-3
CASSRITGTQYF
TGTGCCAGCAGCCGCATAACAGGGACACAGTACTTC
>TRBJ2-3|TRBD1|NA|TRBV2
CATQDRVGTDTQYF
TGTGCCACACAAGACAGGGTAGGCACAGATACGCAGTATTTT
>TRBJ1-4|NA|NA|TRBV6-5
CASSSVKGPNEKLFF
TGTGCCAGCAGTTCTGTCAAAGGGCCTAATGAAAAACTGTTTTTT
>TRBJ1-5|NA|NA|TRBV30
CAWSEQIGLQPQHF
TGTGCCTGGAGTGAACAGATAGGGCTTCAGCCCCAGCATTTT
>TRBJ2-5|NA|NA|TRBV4-1
CASSRTVGQETTQYF
TGCGCCAGCAGCCGTACCGTAGGACAAGAGACAACCCAGTACTTC
>TRBJ2-5|TRBD1|NA|TRBV11-2
CASSSGGPYQETQYF
TGTGCCAGCAGCTCAGGGGGCCCTTACCAAGAGACCCAGTACTTC
>TRBJ2-7|NA|NA|TRBV2
CASGSYYEQYF
TGTGCCAGCGGTTCTTACTACGAGCAGTACTTC
>TRBJ2-5|TRBD2|NA|TRBV9
CASSRGRSGGAQETQYF
TGTGCCAGCAGCAGAGGTCGTAGCGGGGGGGCCCAAGAGACCCAGTACTTC
>TRBJ1-5|NA|NA|TRBV19
CASSLGQPNQPQHF
TGTGCCAGTAGTTTGGGTCAGCCCAATCAGCCCCAGCATTTT
>TRBJ2-1|TRBD2|NA|TRBV3-1/TRBV3-2
CASSQDPSRTSGTPEQFF
TGTGCCAGCAGCCAAGATCCATCGAGGACTAGCGGGACCCCCGAGCAGTTCTTC